The source of this TCR beta chain is a study of beta chain features in type 1 diabetes. Whole-study results and caveats: Diminished insertions and augmented deletions at VDJ junctions characterized type 1 diabetes patients. In comparison with healthy donors, patients had naive, central memory and Treg TCRB repertoires that appeared more similar. Type 1 diabetes patients had moderately but significantly shorter TCRB CDR3s in all four CD4+ subsets.

V dropped 8 bases and J dropped 2; count of bases not matched to a gene: 7. The CDR3 totals 14 residues. In germline, CDR1 is SEHNR, CDR2 FQNEAQ (reference sequence). This clone has only a few counts. Antigen unknown. Sequenced material consisted of expressed TCRB transcripts (all of the isolated RNA was reverse transcribed). Sequencing was performed with immunoSEQ multiplex PCR; in TCRdb, only in-frame clones are kept and a portion is missing. This table holds some 160,000 clones, approximately 8.8% found once. Heparinised blood was drawn once per donor, averaging around 120 mL. This TCR derives from a woman aged 30 to 39 with type 1 diabetes. The specimen sequenced was central memory CD4+ T cells from blood. The gene calls are TRBV7-9 and TRBJ2-5; 8 positions match TRBD2. In DNA form, the CDR3 reads TGTGCCAGCTCTTCCGGGACTAGGCAAGAGACCCAGTACTTC. It translates to CASSSGTRQETQYF.